What follows are 14 T cell receptor beta chains derived from one specimen sequenced in a study of T cells in Graves' hyperthyroidism and ophthalmopathy. Amplified TCR beta CDR3 regions derived from RNA transcripts. Using the HTBI primer set, a first-round RT-PCR was run on the TCR CDR3. TCRdb analysed the multiplex PCR reads with MiXCR anew, one entry per CDR3 protein. The profile shows 480,000 or so distinct CDR3 sequences, approximately 49% of them singletons. The sequenced sample consisted of peripheral blood or thyroid tissue (not recorded which). Source of these receptors: an adult woman with Graves' disease, either hyperthyroidism or ophthalmopathy (not recorded which).

The chain joins TRBV5-1 to TRBJ1-5; 7 bases are a match to TRBD1. Looked up from germline, CDR1 is SGHRS and CDR2 is YFSETQ. The J segment lost 6 bases and the V segment lost 4 bases, leaving 4 bases of the junction unmatched. This CDR3 region has 13 residues. The CDR3, as DNA: TGCGCCAGCAGCGCGCGACAGGGTCAGCCCCAGCATTTT. This sequence encodes CASSARQGQPQHF.

The chain carries TRBV9 and TRBJ2-5, with a possible D match to TRBD2 (6 bases). In germline, CDR1 is SGDLS, CDR2 YYNGEE. The CDR3 spans 15 residues. Trimming removed 3 bases at V and 1 base at J, with 13 bases between. The CDR3, as DNA: TGTGCCAGCAGCGCTGACGGGAGAGGCCAAGAGACCCAGTACTTC. Its protein is CASSADGRGQETQYF.

This clonotype was seen once. The CDR3 end shows no conserved phenylalanine or tryptophan, and so a read error is likely. It is unclear where the CDR3 begins or ends on the DNA, so no DNA is shown, and the CDR3 is as TCRdb lists it. The rearrangement joins TRBV20-1 to TRBJ2-6; the table's D call TRBD2 went unverified against the DNA. CDR1 and CDR2 from the germline V gene are DFQATT and SNEGSKA (reference sequence). The CDR3 totals 10 residues, both ends included. CDR3 in amino acids: CSASIGTANT.

V and J are TRBV7-2 and TRBJ1-5; D perhaps matches TRBD1 (6 bases). Germline CDR1 and CDR2: SGHTA and FQGNSA. This CDR3 contains 15 residues. V lost 5 bases and J 3 bases, leaving 14 bases between the germline ends. The chain's CDR3 is CASSPPGDLNQPQHF. CDR3 bases: TGTGCCAGCAGCCCCCCAGGGGACCTCAATCAGCCCCAGCATTTT.

The chain recombines TRBV30 with TRBJ1-2; no reliable D call. CDR3 length: 16 residues. V was clipped by 2 bases and J by 0 bases, with 16 bases between them. Germline loops: CDR1 GTSNPN, CDR2 SVGIG (reference sequence). The CDR3 loop reads CAWSLPLTYANYGYTF. The CDR3 nucleotides are TGTGCCTGGAGTCTACCGTTGACGTATGCTAACTATGGCTACACCTTC.

With respect to this clonotype: This sequence may be a read error, since a much larger clone differs from it by one base. The chain uses TRBV20-1 and TRBJ1-6; TRBD1 matches at 11 bases. Germline V gives CDR1 DFQATT, CDR2 SNEGSKA (reference sequence). This CDR3 spans 15 amino acids. In DNA, the CDR3 is TGCAGTGCTAACCGGGACAGGGGGGATAATTCACCCGTCCACTTT. It translates to CSANRDRGDNSPVHF.

This clonotype was found many times. A junction boundary mismatches the germline segment, possibly from a read error. The DNA of the CDR3 is TGTGCCAGCAGGTTAGGACTGCGAGCTGAAAAACTGTTTTTT. Translation: CASRLGLRAEKLFF. The genes are TRBV12-3 or TRBV12-4 and TRBJ1-4; D is ambiguous. The CDR3 runs to 14 residues.

This clonotype was counted ten times or more. One junction end disagrees with the germline gene, perhaps due to a read error. The CDR3 DNA follows: TGTGCCAGCCGTGGAAGAGAGAAAAAAAACTTC. This encodes CASRGREKKNF. This chain joins TRBV2 and TRBJ2-7; D is uncertain. The CDR3 sequence is 11 residues long. CDR1 and CDR2 from the germline V gene are SNHLY and FYNNEI.

Points on this clonotype: The conserved closing phenylalanine or tryptophan is absent in this CDR3, likely reflecting a read error. CDR3 in DNA: TGTGCCAGCAATGGACAGTATGTCATGAACACTGAAGCTTTCCTT. This encodes CASNGQYVMNTEAFL. The chain is built from TRBV2 and TRBJ1-1; D might be TRBD1 (6 bases). The CDR3 runs to 15 residues. V dropped 7 bases and J dropped 0 bases, with 15 bases sitting between them. The V gene's germline CDR1 is SNHLY and CDR2 FYNNEI.

This clonotype was seen at least ten times. V gene TRBV6-5 combines with J gene TRBJ1-5; possibly TRBD1 for D (5 bases). With 6 bases removed from V and 6 bases from J, the gap between germline ends came to 15 bases. Germline CDR1 is MNHEY and CDR2 is SVGAGI. CDR3 length: 14 amino acids. The CDR3 protein is CASRPTGVTQPQHF. DNA of the CDR3: TGTGCCAGCAGACCAACAGGAGTCACTCAGCCCCAGCATTTT.

This clonotype was detected only once. J is TRBJ2-5 and V is TRBV12-3 or TRBV12-4; D is unclear. The CDR3 is made up of 14 amino acids. The V end lost 8 bases, the J end lost 5 bases, and 18 bases lay between the germline ends. This CDR3 reads CASGPIGGGETQYF. The CDR3 DNA sequence: TGTGCCAGCGGACCTATCGGTGGTGGGGAGACCCAGTACTTC.

This clonotype was seen a handful of times. The V gene is TRBV5-4, the J gene TRBJ2-2; possibly TRBD2 for D (6 bases). V was cut by 3 bases and J by 3 bases, with 12 bases left in between. Germline CDR1 is SGHNT and CDR2 is YYREEE (reference sequence). The CDR3 is 15 amino acids. As DNA, the CDR3 is TGTGCCAGCAGCTATCGGTCGGGGGACACCGGGGAGCTGTTTTTT. This sequence encodes CASSYRSGDTGELFF.

At least ten counts were recorded for this clonotype. This chain links TRBV11-2 with TRBJ1-4; D gene uncertain. Germline V lookup: CDR1 SGHAT, CDR2 FQNNGV. CDR3 length equals 12 residues. Trimming left V 6 bases short and J 10 bases short, with 12 bases between. CDR3 amino acids: CASSLSDRKLFF. The CDR3 nucleotides read TGTGCCAGCAGTTTGTCCGATAGAAAACTGTTTTTT.

The chain links TRBV7-2 to TRBJ2-3; D call uncertain. The V and J ends lost 4 bases and 7 bases respectively, with 12 bases between them. Germline CDR1 is SGHTA and CDR2 is FQGNSA. This CDR3 region has 13 residues. The DNA for the CDR3 is TGTGCCAGCAGCTCGCGAGTTGTCTATACGCAGTATTTT. It encodes CASSSRVVYTQYF. The full variable domain, in which reference TRBV7-2 and TRBJ2-3 provide the parts outside the CDR3, is GAGVSQSPSNKVTEKGKDVELRCDPISGHTALYWYRQSLGQGLEFLIYFQGNSAPDKSGLPSDRFSAERTGGSVSTLTIQRTQQEDSAVYLCASSSRVVYTQYFGPGTRLTVL.